Sequencing of this T cell receptor beta chain was carried out in a study of graft-versus-host responses after intestinal transplantation. Study-level background: Multivisceral, liver-intestinal, or isolated intestinal grafts went to recipients. Among the recipients, all got anti-thymocyte globulin induction and then tacrolimus and steroids for approximately 3 years.

Study observations and caveats: The study associated peak circulating GvH clone levels with early post-transplant HvG declines. Among recipient marrow samples, GvH clones were found; some appeared first in ileum or blood.

The CDR3 loop spans 14 amino acids. Per germline, CDR1 LNHNV and CDR2 YYDKDF (reference sequence). The germline V and J ends were trimmed by 0 bases and 3 bases, with 8 bases remaining between them. The protocol was immunoSEQ multiplex PCR, while the TCRdb copy is restricted to in-frame clones and leaves out a portion. The repertoire consists of just under 55,000 clones, with roughly nine tenths occurring once and the leading ten covering 5% to 6.5%. A word on this clone: Its antigen is unknown.

The chain has TRBV15 and TRBJ2-5, with D tentatively TRBD1 or TRBD2 (5 bases each). The receptor's source is a human patient who received an intestinal transplant, so some T cells may come from the graft donor. Material: PBMCs, obtained nearly 670 days after intestinal transplant. CDR3: CATSRDLGEETQYF. The CDR3 DNA reads TGTGCCACCAGCAGAGATTTGGGGGAAGAGACCCAGTACTTC.